This T cell receptor beta chain was documented in a study of radiation and T cells in renal cell carcinoma. Study-wide results and caveats: No pretreatment tumor biopsies were available for baseline clonotypes. In blood, top tumor clones expanded by 2 weeks, shrinking by 4.

Of note for this clone: Its target is unknown.

The time point was: blood 2 weeks post-SBRT. Treatment in this sample: 15 Gy SBRT to primary tumor, nephrectomy 4 weeks later. After SBRT, blood was collected at 2 and 4 weeks, plus baseline. Data came from immunoSEQ multiplex PCR; TCRdb stores just in-frame clones and leaves some out. The data show tens of thousands of clones, just over 85% seen once. V gave up 4 bases and J gave up 4 bases, with 14 bases separating them. Per the germline V gene, CDR1 is SGHTA and CDR2 is FQGNSA. The CDR3 is made up of 15 amino acids. The gene calls are TRBV7-2 and TRBJ2-1, with D possibly being TRBD1 (6 bases). The TCR was taken from a woman aged 45 to 65 with renal cell carcinoma. Source: blood, taken from a patient whose treatment included radiotherapy and nephrectomy. The DNA of the CDR3 is TGTGCCAGCAGCTCACCGGACAGATCTTACAATGAGCAGTTCTTC. Translating gives CASSSPDRSYNEQFF. The entire variable domain, with the rest obtained from reference TRBV7-2 and TRBJ2-1, is as follows: GAGVSQSPSNKVTEKGKDVELRCDPISGHTALYWYRQSLGQGLEFLIYFQGNSAPDKSGLPSDRFSAERTGGSVSTLTIQRTQQEDSAVYLCASSSPDRSYNEQFFGPGTRLTVL.